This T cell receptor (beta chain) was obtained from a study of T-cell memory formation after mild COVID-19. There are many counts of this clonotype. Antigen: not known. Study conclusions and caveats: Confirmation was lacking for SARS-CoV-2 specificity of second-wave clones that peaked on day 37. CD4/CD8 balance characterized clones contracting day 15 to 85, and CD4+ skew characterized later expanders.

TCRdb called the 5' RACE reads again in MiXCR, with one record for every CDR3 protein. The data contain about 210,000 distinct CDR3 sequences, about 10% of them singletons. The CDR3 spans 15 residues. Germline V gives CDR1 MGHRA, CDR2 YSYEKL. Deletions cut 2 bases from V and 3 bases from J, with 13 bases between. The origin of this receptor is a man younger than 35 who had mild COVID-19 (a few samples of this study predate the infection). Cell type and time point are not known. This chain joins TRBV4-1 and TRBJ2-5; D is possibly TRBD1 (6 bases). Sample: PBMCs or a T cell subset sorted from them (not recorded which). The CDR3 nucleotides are TGCGCCAGCAGCCAACTACCAGCAGGGGAAGAGACCCAGTACTTC. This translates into CASSQLPAGEETQYF.